Listed here are 24 T cell receptor beta chains from one sample, sequenced in a study of T cell clonality in common variable immunodeficiency. Study results and limitations: Reportedly, TCR beta sequences from common variable immunodeficiency showed fewer deletions and N-nucleotide insertions.

TCRdb's table, derived via immunoSEQ multiplex PCR, lists solely in-frame clones and lacks some. The table lists around 42,000 clones, with no singletons. No antigen has been identified for these receptors. The sequenced material came from peripheral blood mononuclear cells. The receptors here all came from a human donor with common variable immunodeficiency.

This clone was seen ten or more times. The CDR3 goes on 3 residues after the read ends, and that part is filled in from the germline J gene. This chain uses TRBV10-3 with TRBJ2-4, with 8 bases fitting TRBD1. This CDR3 has 13 amino acids. V was pared by 5 bases and J by 9 bases, with 6 bases of the junction left unmatched. CDR1 ENHRY and CDR2 SYGVKD come from the germline V gene. CDR3 loop: CAISTGQGGIQYF. The sequenced part of the CDR3 DNA is TGTGCCATCAGTACAGGACAGGGTGGCATT.

This clone occurred a few times. The read terminates 3 residues ahead of where the CDR3 ends, so the germline J gene completes it. The rearrangement joins TRBV7-6 to TRBJ2-1; 7 bases map to TRBD2. The CDR3 extends over 18 amino acids. V lost 7 bases and J lost 1; bases outside the gene matches: 16. The germline V gene has CDR1 SGHVS and CDR2 FNYEAQ. CDR3 amino acids: CASTPVISLGLSYNEQFF. Incomplete CDR3 DNA: TGTGCCAGCACCCCGGTAATTTCCTTGGGACTATCCTACAATGAG.

This clone was seen at least ten times. The CDR3 end lies 3 residues beyond the end of the read and is filled in from the germline J gene. V and J are TRBV30 and TRBJ1-1; D possibly corresponds to TRBD1 (5 bases). CDR1 and CDR2 (germline): GTSNPN, SVGIG (reference sequence). The length of the CDR3 is 14 residues. V lost 3 bases and J lost 0, with 11 bases in between. The part of the CDR3 DNA that was read is TGTGCCTGGAGCGGTAAGACAGTGAACACTGAA. Translated: CAWSGKTVNTE. The CDR3 in its entirety is CAWSGKTVNTEAFF. The full variable domain, with the rest looked up from reference TRBV30 and TRBJ1-1, is SQTIHQWPATLVQPVGSPLSLECTVEGTSNPNLYWYRQAAGRGLQLLFYSVGIGQISSEVPQNLSASRPQDRQFILSSKKLLLSDSGFYLCAWSGKTVNTEAFFGQGTRLTVV.

Comments on this clone: The read halts 3 residues ahead of the CDR3 end, with the missing end drawn from the germline J gene. This chain joins TRBV19 and TRBJ1-5; TRBD1 matches 7 bases. The length of the CDR3 is 17 residues. Losses at the gene ends were 1 base for V and 0 bases for J; bases not matched to a gene: 6. CDR1 and CDR2 from the germline V gene are LNHDA and SQIVND (reference sequence). The DNA read from the CDR3 is TGTGCCAGTAGTATAGGGGACAGAGGTTATAGCAATCAGCCC. Amino acids: CASSIGDRGYSNQP. The whole CDR3 is CASSIGDRGYSNQPQHF.

Only a few counts were recorded for this clone. The read terminates 3 residues before the CDR3 end, so the remaining end is supplied by the germline J gene. The chain couples TRBV7-2 to TRBJ1-5; TRBD1 matches at 7 bases. The CDR3 is made up of 14 amino acids. Germline V gene sequence: CDR1 SGHTA, CDR2 FQGNSA. V lost 5 bases, J lost 9 bases, and 10 bases stayed unmatched. The covered CDR3 bases are TGTGCCAGCAGCCCGACGACAGGGCCAGTGCCC. This encodes CASSPTTGPVP. The entire CDR3 is CASSPTTGPVPQHF.

This clone was seen only a few times. The read ends 3 residues before the CDR3 terminus; that terminus is restored from the germline J gene. The chain joins TRBV6-2 or TRBV6-3 to TRBJ1-1, with D possibly TRBD1 on 5 matching bases. The CDR3 extends over 13 amino acids. CDR1 is MNHEY and CDR2 is SVGEGT in the germline V gene. Trimming stripped 8 bases from V and 6 bases from J, with 16 bases between. The chain's CDR3 is CASQDRDLAEAFF. Partial CDR3 DNA: TGTGCCAGCCAGGACCGGGACTTGGCTGAA.

Remarks on this clone: The CDR3 end falls 3 residues outside the read, so it is completed with the germline J gene. The chain couples TRBV7-2 to TRBJ1-1, with a tentative D call TRBD1 (6 bases). The CDR3 sequence is 12 residues long. Germline V gene data show CDR1 as SGHTA and CDR2 as FQGNSA. The sequenced part of the CDR3 DNA is TGTGCCAGCAGCGTATGGGGGCGGGAG. This translates into CASSVWGRE. The whole CDR3 sequence is CASSVWGREAFF.

This clone was counted only a few times. The read ends 3 residues before the CDR3 terminus; that terminus is restored from the germline J gene. The chain links TRBV30 to TRBJ2-5; TRBD1 is a possible D gene (6 bases). The germline V and J ends were trimmed by 0 bases and 6 bases, with 14 bases remaining between them. Germline CDR1 is GTSNPN and CDR2 is SVGIG (reference sequence). The CDR3 has 14 residues. CDR3 residues: CAWSVMGTNQTQYF. The DNA read from the CDR3 is TGTGCCTGGAGTGTAATGGGGACAAATCAGACC.

This clone was observed many times. The read falls 3 residues short of the CDR3 end, and the missing part is taken from the germline J gene. This rearrangement joins TRBV6-1 to TRBJ1-5, with D unclear. V was pared by 1 base and J by 7 bases, with 5 bases between. CDR3 length: 12 amino acids. Germline CDR1 and CDR2: MNHNS and SASEGT. The CDR3 reads CASSEVGQPQHF. The CDR3 DNA, read in part, is TGTGCCAGCAGTGAAGTCGGGCAGCCC.

This clone was seen a handful of times. The CDR3 end falls 3 residues outside the read, so it is completed with the germline J gene. The gene calls are TRBV19 and TRBJ2-1; a possible D gene is TRBD1 (6 bases). Trimming took 3 bases from V and 0 from J, leaving 12 bases between them. Germline CDR1 and CDR2: LNHDA and SQIVND (reference sequence). The CDR3 is 16 residues long. Incomplete CDR3 DNA: TGTGCCAGTAGTATCATAACAGGGAGCTCCTACAATGAG. Translating it yields CASSIITGSSYNE. The full-length CDR3 reads as CASSIITGSSYNEQFF. Supplemented by reference TRBV19 and TRBJ2-1, the full variable domain reads DGGITQSPKYLFRKEGQNVTLSCEQNLNHDAMYWYRQDPGQGLRLIYYSQIVNDFQKGDIAEGYSVSREKKESFPLTVTSAQKNPTAFYLCASSIITGSSYNEQFFGPGTRLTVL.

This clone was found many times. The CDR3 end lies 3 residues beyond the end of the read and is filled in from the germline J gene. This chain joins TRBV29-1 and TRBJ2-3; 9 bases map to TRBD2. With V trimmed by 2 bases and J by 2 bases, 8 bases remained unmatched. The CDR3 runs to 16 residues. From germline, CDR1 is SQVTM and CDR2 ANQGSEA. Here the CDR3 reads CSVEKGRGGLTDTQYF. CDR3 bases read: TGCAGCGTTGAAAAGGGGCGGGGGGGGCTCACAGATACG.

This clone turned up a few times. The read is 3 residues too short to cover the CDR3 end, so that end is filled in from the germline J gene. This rearrangement joins TRBV19 to TRBJ2-7; no clear D. Trimming pared 2 bases from V and 2 bases from J, leaving 10 bases between. The CDR3 loop spans 14 amino acids. Germline V lookup: CDR1 LNHDA, CDR2 SQIVND (reference sequence). The covered CDR3 bases are TGTGCCAGTAGTATAAGCCAGGCTGCCTACGAG. Its protein product is CASSISQAAYE. The whole CDR3 sequence is CASSISQAAYEQYF.

About this clone: The sequence runs out 3 residues before the end of the CDR3; the remainder is reconstructed from the germline J gene. V gene TRBV2 combines with J gene TRBJ1-2; the match to TRBD1 covers 7 bases. Germline CDR1 and CDR2: SNHLY and FYNNEI. This CDR3 is built from 16 residues. Germline trimming cut 6 bases from V and 3 bases from J; bases unmatched to any gene: 13. The sequenced CDR3 bases are TGTGCCAGCAGCCGATCGACAGGGAAGGGTGACTATGGC. This sequence encodes CASSRSTGKGDYG. The full CDR3 protein is CASSRSTGKGDYGYTF.

This clone was seen only a few times. The CDR3 extends 3 residues past the end of the read, so its final part is completed from the germline J gene. The J gene is TRBJ2-1, the V gene TRBV2; a possible D gene is TRBD1 (6 bases). V was clipped by 2 bases and J by 6 bases, with 8 bases between them. The CDR3 runs to 13 residues. The germline V gene encodes CDR1 SNHLY and CDR2 FYNNEI. CDR3 loop: CASSEWTVNEQFF. The DNA read from the CDR3 is TGTGCCAGCAGTGAATGGACAGTCAATGAG.

This clone has only a few counts. From the germline J gene comes the end of the CDR3, since the read stops 3 residues before it. The chain employs TRBV7-2 and TRBJ2-1, with D unresolved. Germline V gene data show CDR1 as SGHTA and CDR2 as FQGNSA. There are 12 residues in the CDR3. V gave up 5 bases and J gave up 8 bases, with 10 bases separating them. CDR3 sequence: CASSPGGDEQFF. The covered CDR3 bases are TGTGCCAGCAGCCCGGGTGGTGATGAG.

This clone was recorded at least ten times. The read terminates 3 residues before the CDR3 end, so the remaining end is supplied by the germline J gene. The V and J genes are TRBV30 and TRBJ2-3; D not certain. CDR1 and CDR2 from the germline V gene are GTSNPN and SVGIG (reference sequence). V was clipped by 0 bases and J by 6 bases, with 7 bases between them. The CDR3 is 12 residues long. CDR3 DNA (partial): TGTGCCTGGAGTGTAAAAGGGGATACG. Translating gives CAWSVKGDT. The complete CDR3 sequence is CAWSVKGDTQYF.

On this clone: The read is 3 residues too short to cover the CDR3 end, so that end is filled in from the germline J gene. The rearrangement joins TRBV7-7 to TRBJ2-2; tentatively, D is TRBD2 (5 bases). This CDR3 is built from 13 residues. Germline V CDR1 and CDR2: SSHAT, FNYEAQ (reference sequence). The DNA read from the CDR3 is TGTGCTAGCGCCAAGGCGGTCACCGGGGAG. It translates to CASAKAVTGE. The complete CDR3 sequence is CASAKAVTGELFF.

Worth noting for this clone: The sequenced fragment ends 3 residues before the CDR3 boundary, so the rest is inferred from the germline J gene. The chain couples TRBV2 to TRBJ2-3; 8 nucleotides line up with TRBD1. The CDR3 runs to 16 residues. Germline CDR1 reads SNHLY; CDR2 reads FYNNEI. CDR3 protein: CASTTSGAGQGRTQYF. The part of the CDR3 DNA that was read is TGTGCCAGCACCACAAGCGGTGCTGGACAGGGAAGGACG.

This clone was detected a few times. The read ends 3 residues shy of where the CDR3 ends; the end is completed using the germline J gene. The chain carries TRBV20-1 and TRBJ2-1, with TRBD2 identical over 12 bases. V trimming: 5 bases; J trimming: 7 bases; junction bases outside the gene matches: 6. Germline V lookup: CDR1 DFQATT, CDR2 SNEGSKA (reference sequence). This CDR3 spans 14 amino acids. Partial CDR3 DNA: TGCAGTGCTGTAGGACTAGCGGGATTTAATGAG. Protein product: CSAVGLAGFNE. The full CDR3 reads CSAVGLAGFNEQFF.

This clone was found many times. The CDR3 end lies 3 residues beyond the end of the read and is filled in from the germline J gene. The chain uses TRBV20-1 and TRBJ1-3, with a weak D call TRBD1 (6 bases). The CDR3 runs 14 residues. The V gene's germline CDR1 is DFQATT and CDR2 SNEGSKA (reference sequence). Trimming left V 1 base short and J 4 bases short, with 11 bases between. The CDR3 sequence is CSARVTGSGNTIYF. The sequenced CDR3 bases are TGCAGTGCTAGAGTTACAGGGTCAGGAAACACC.

This clone was picked up many times. The CDR3 end is not reached by the read, which stops 3 residues before it; the germline J gene fills it in. This chain connects TRBV5-1 to TRBJ1-6; TRBD1 matches 9 bases. There are 16 residues in the CDR3. CDR1 and CDR2 from the germline V gene are SGHRS and YFSETQ. V lost 3 bases and J lost 6; bases outside the gene matches: 7. CDR3 region: CASSWLAGQGNSPLHF. The part of the CDR3 DNA that was read is TGCGCCAGCAGCTGGCTGGCGGGACAGGGTAATTCACCC.

This clone was observed a few times. The read falls 3 residues short of the CDR3 end, and the missing part is taken from the germline J gene. The chain combines TRBV2 with TRBJ1-6; 10 nucleotides line up with TRBD1. CDR1 is SNHLY and CDR2 is FYNNEI in the germline V gene. The CDR3 has 14 amino acids. Trimming took 6 bases from V and 9 from J; bases not matched to a gene: 5. CDR3 bases read: TGTGCCAGCAGCCCCGGGACAGGGGTTTCACCC. Protein: CASSPGTGVSP. The CDR3 in full is CASSPGTGVSPLHF.

This clone has only a few counts. The CDR3 extends 3 residues past the end of the read, so its final part is completed from the germline J gene. The rearrangement uses TRBV7-6 and TRBJ1-2; D is undetermined. Germline CDR1 and CDR2: SGHVS and FNYEAQ. The CDR3 length is 13 residues. V was pared by 1 base and J by 5 bases, with 8 bases between. CDR3 DNA (partial): TGTGCCAGCAGCTTAGTAGGCAGGTATGGC. Translation: CASSLVGRYG. In full, the CDR3 reads CASSLVGRYGYTF.

Points on this clone: The observed sequence ends 3 residues before the CDR3 terminus, with the missing tail filled in from the germline J gene. The chain links TRBV19 to TRBJ1-5, with TRBD1 matching over 8 bases. Germline V gene data show CDR1 as LNHDA and CDR2 as SQIVND (reference sequence). This CDR3 contains 15 residues. J was trimmed by 4 bases and V by 6 bases; bases with no gene match: 8. The CDR3 here is CASRVPGTGNQPQHF. The DNA read from the CDR3 is TGTGCCAGTAGAGTACCCGGGACAGGAAATCAGCCC.